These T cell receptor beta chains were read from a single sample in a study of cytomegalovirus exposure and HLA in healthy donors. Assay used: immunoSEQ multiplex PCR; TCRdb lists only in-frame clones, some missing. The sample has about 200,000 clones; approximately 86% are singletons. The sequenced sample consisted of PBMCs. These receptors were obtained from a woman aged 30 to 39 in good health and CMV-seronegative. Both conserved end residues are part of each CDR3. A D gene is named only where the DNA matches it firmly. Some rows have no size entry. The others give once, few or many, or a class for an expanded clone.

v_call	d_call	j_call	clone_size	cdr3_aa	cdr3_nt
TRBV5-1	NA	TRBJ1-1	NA	CASSLVGGLGEAFF	TGCGCCAGCAGCTTGGTCGGGGGATTAGGTGAAGCTTTCTTT
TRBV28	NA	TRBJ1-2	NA	CASSLTGTANYGYTF	TGTGCCAGCAGTTTAACAGGAACCGCTAACTATGGCTACACCTTC
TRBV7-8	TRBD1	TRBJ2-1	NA	CASSLDRGSYNEQFF	TGTGCCAGCAGCCTGGACAGGGGCTCCTACAATGAGCAGTTCTTC
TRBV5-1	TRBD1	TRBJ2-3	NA	CASSFKTTGTLNTQYF	TGCGCCAGCAGCTTCAAAACGACAGGGACCCTAAATACGCAGTATTTT
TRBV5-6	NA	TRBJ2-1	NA	CASSVIGGPGEQFF	TGTGCCAGCAGCGTGATAGGAGGCCCAGGTGAGCAGTTCTTC
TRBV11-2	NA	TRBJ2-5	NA	CASSRQGGQETQYF	TGTGCCAGCAGCCGGCAGGGCGGCCAAGAGACCCAGTACTTC
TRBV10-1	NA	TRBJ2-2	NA	CASSTGPGELFF	TGCGCCAGCAGTACAGGGCCCGGGGAGCTGTTTTTT
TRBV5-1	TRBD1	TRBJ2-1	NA	CASSLGSPGQGYEQFF	TGCGCCAGCAGCTTGGGATCGCCGGGACAGGGCTATGAGCAGTTCTTC
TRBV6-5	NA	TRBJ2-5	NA	CASSYTVQETQYF	TGTGCCAGCAGTTACACAGTCCAAGAGACCCAGTACTTC
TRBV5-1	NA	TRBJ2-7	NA	CASSSPQGSYEQYF	TGCGCCAGCAGCTCCCCACAGGGCTCCTACGAGCAGTACTTC
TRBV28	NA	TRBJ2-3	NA	CASSGVSATQYF	TGTGCCAGCTCCGGGGTTTCGGCTACGCAGTATTTT
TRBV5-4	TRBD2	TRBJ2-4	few	CASSLGRGLAGDIQYF	TGTGCCAGCAGCCTGGGTAGAGGGCTAGCGGGAGACATTCAGTACTTC
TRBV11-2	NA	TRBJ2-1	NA	CASSAGSGSYNEQFF	TGTGCCAGCAGCGCCGGCAGTGGGAGTTACAATGAGCAGTTCTTC
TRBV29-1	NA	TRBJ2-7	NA	CSVVGRASPYEQYF	TGCAGCGTTGTAGGCAGGGCGTCCCCCTACGAGCAGTACTTC
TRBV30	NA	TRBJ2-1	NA	CAWSVLGQRNYNEQFF	TGTGCCTGGAGTGTATTAGGACAGAGGAATTACAATGAGCAGTTCTTC
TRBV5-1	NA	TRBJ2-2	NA	CASSVLVNTGELFF	TGCGCCAGCAGCGTACTAGTGAACACCGGGGAGCTGTTTTTT
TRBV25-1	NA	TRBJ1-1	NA	CASSPLGGRVTEAFF	TGTGCCAGCAGCCCCCTCGGGGGTCGGGTCACTGAAGCTTTCTTT
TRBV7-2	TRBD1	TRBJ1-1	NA	CASSSRDRESGEAFF	TGTGCCAGCAGCTCGCGGGACAGGGAGTCAGGTGAAGCTTTCTTT
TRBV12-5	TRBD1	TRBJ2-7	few	CASTWTGLTYEQYF	TGTGCTAGTACCTGGACAGGGTTAACCTACGAGCAGTACTTC
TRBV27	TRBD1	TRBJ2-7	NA	CASSRQGTYEQYF	TGTGCCAGCAGTCGACAGGGAACCTACGAGCAGTACTTC
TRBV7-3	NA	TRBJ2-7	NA	CASSLSYEQYF	TGTGCCAGCAGCCTCTCCTACGAGCAGTACTTC
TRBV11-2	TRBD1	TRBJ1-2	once	CASSSDAGTGVYGYTF	TGTGCCAGCAGCTCGGATGCCGGGACAGGGGTCTATGGCTACACCTTC
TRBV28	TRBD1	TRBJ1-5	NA	CASSGTGSAGPQHF	TGTGCCAGCAGTGGGACAGGGTCCGCTGGGCCCCAGCATTTT
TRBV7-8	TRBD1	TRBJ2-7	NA	CASSLTGTGKSLRYF	TGTGCCAGCAGCTTAACCGGGACAGGCAAAAGTTTAAGGTACTTC
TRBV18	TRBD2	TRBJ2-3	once	CASSPSGGADTQYF	TGTGCCAGCTCACCTAGCGGGGGTGCAGATACGCAGTATTTT
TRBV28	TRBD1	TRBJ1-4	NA	CASSPPTGQGPEKLFF	TGTGCCAGCAGCCCCCCCACTGGACAGGGGCCTGAAAAACTGTTTTTT
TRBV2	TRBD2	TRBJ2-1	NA	CASRVGSGIINEQFF	TGTGCCAGCAGGGTGGGTAGCGGGATTATCAATGAGCAGTTCTTC
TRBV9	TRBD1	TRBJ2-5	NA	CASSVKGARQETQYF	TGTGCCAGCAGCGTGAAGGGGGCGAGGCAAGAGACCCAGTACTTC
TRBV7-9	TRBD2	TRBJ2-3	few	CASSSRGTSGGGADTQYF	TGTGCCAGCAGCTCCCGCGGGACTAGCGGGGGAGGGGCAGATACGCAGTATTTT
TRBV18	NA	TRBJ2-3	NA	CASSPPTGVTDTQYF	TGTGCCAGCTCACCACCGACGGGAGTGACAGATACGCAGTATTTT
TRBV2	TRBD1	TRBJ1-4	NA	CASSESGQGLGEKLFF	TGTGCCAGCAGTGAATCGGGACAGGGACTAGGAGAAAAACTGTTTTTT
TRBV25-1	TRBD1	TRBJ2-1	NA	CASSELGQGVHEQFF	TGTGCCAGCAGTGAGCTGGGACAGGGGGTTCATGAGCAGTTCTTC
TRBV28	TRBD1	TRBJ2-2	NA	CASSLSGGFANTGELFF	TGTGCCAGCAGTTTATCAGGGGGTTTCGCGAACACCGGGGAGCTGTTTTTT
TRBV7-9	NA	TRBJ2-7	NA	CASSLVAGPEQYF	TGTGCCAGCAGCTTAGTGGCAGGGCCCGAGCAGTACTTC
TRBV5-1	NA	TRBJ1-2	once	CASSLTTHRGYTF	TGCGCCAGCAGCTTGACTACCCATCGGGGCTACACCTTC
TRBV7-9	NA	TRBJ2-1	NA	CASSLLGDAVSYNEQFF	TGTGCCAGCAGCTTATTAGGGGATGCGGTCTCCTACAATGAGCAGTTCTTC
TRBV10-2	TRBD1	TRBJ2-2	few	CASSERGPDTGELFF	TGCGCCAGCAGTGAGAGGGGGCCCGACACCGGGGAGCTGTTTTTT
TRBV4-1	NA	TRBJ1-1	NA	CASSLLQLTEAFF	TGCGCCAGCAGCCTCTTACAATTAACTGAAGCTTTCTTT
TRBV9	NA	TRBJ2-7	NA	CASSASPHQRNPYEQYF	TGTGCCAGCAGCGCGAGTCCCCACCAGCGGAATCCCTACGAGCAGTACTTC
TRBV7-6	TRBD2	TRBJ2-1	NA	CASSLEPGTSKQFF	TGTGCCAGCAGCTTAGAACCCGGGACTAGTAAGCAGTTCTTC
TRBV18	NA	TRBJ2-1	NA	CASSPQNSQTWEQFF	TGTGCCAGCTCACCTCAGAACAGCCAGACCTGGGAGCAGTTCTTC
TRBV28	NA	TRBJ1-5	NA	CASRHGGLAGPQHF	TGTGCCAGCAGGCACGGGGGGCTAGCCGGGCCCCAGCATTTT